The 27 T cell receptor beta chains reported below all come from one sample, sequenced in a study of regulatory T cells in long-lasting Graves disease. Time point noted: newly diagnosed GD, antithyroid drugs for less than 3 months. Making the TCR library involved RNA that had been extracted from PBMCs. Libraries of TCR beta came from iRepertoire HTBI primers plus Arm-PCR of CDR3 regions. TCRdb itself ran the multiplex PCR reads through MiXCR, one entry per CDR3 protein. The table has under 300,000 distinct CDR3 sequences, 20% seen once. Source: peripheral blood mononuclear cells (PBMCs), taken at new diagnosis, from a patient treated with antithyroid drugs. The receptor source for this set is a female donor with Graves disease.

This clonotype appeared many times. J is TRBJ2-7 and V is TRBV27, with a tentative D call TRBD1 (7 bases). Germline-derived CDR1 and CDR2 are MNHEY and SMNVEV (reference sequence). Trimming took off 4 bases at V and 1 base at J, with 11 bases between the two ends. The CDR3 runs to 14 residues. Here the CDR3 DNA reads TGTGCCAGCAGTTCGACAGGGACTTCCTACGAGCAGTACTTC. Translating it yields CASSSTGTSYEQYF.

This chain uses TRBV18 with TRBJ2-7; TRBD1 matches 9 bases. This CDR3 is built from 15 residues. V shed 3 bases and J 3 bases; nucleotides not matched to a gene: 6. Germline-derived CDR1 and CDR2 are KGHSH and LQKENI. The CDR3 bases are TGTGCCAGCTCACCTAGGTTGGACAGGGGCTACGAGCAGTACTTC. Translating gives CASSPRLDRGYEQYF.

This rearrangement joins TRBV6-2 or TRBV6-3 to TRBJ1-5; D uncertain. V lost 6 bases and J 2 bases, leaving 5 bases between the germline ends. This CDR3 region has 12 residues. Germline V gene sequence: CDR1 MNHEY, CDR2 SVGEGT. The CDR3 coding sequence is TGTGCCAGCAGGCATGGCAATCAGCCCCAGCATTTT. Translating gives CASRHGNQPQHF.

This clonotype was found many times. This chain links TRBV7-2 with TRBJ2-3; no firm D call. Germline loops: CDR1 SGHTA, CDR2 FQGNSA. V lost 4 bases and J 4 bases, leaving 12 bases between the germline ends. The CDR3 loop spans 14 amino acids. CDR3 nucleotides: TGTGCCAGCAGCTACGGCCGAAGGGCAGATACGCAGTATTTT. It encodes CASSYGRRADTQYF.

At least ten counts were recorded for this clonotype. The chain uses TRBV20-1 and TRBJ1-1; the D is unclear. CDR1 and CDR2 from the germline V gene are DFQATT and SNEGSKA (reference sequence). CDR3 length: 14 residues. V was pared by 0 bases and J by 3 bases, with 11 bases between. CDR3 in amino acids: CSARDKSEDTEAFF. For the CDR3, the DNA is TGCAGTGCTAGAGATAAATCGGAAGACACTGAAGCTTTCTTT.

This clonotype was counted only a few times. The chain combines TRBV20-1 with TRBJ2-6, with unresolved D. Trimming took off 0 bases at V and 0 bases at J, with 3 bases between the two ends. Looked up from germline, CDR1 is DFQATT and CDR2 is SNEGSKA (reference sequence). The CDR3 spans 14 residues. The CDR3 DNA reads as TGCAGTGCTAGAGAGGCCTCTGGGGCCAACGTCCTGACTTTC. Protein product: CSAREASGANVLTF.

This clonotype was recorded a few times. This chain links TRBV19 with TRBJ2-3; TRBD1 agrees at 7 bases. Germline assignment: CDR1 LNHDA and CDR2 SQIVND (reference sequence). V shed 4 bases and J 7 bases; nucleotides not matched to a gene: 11. This CDR3 is 15 amino acids long. The CDR3 nucleotides are TGTGCCAGTAGTACCACGGGACAGACGAAAAATACGCAGTATTTT. Protein: CASSTTGQTKNTQYF.

V gene TRBV29-1 combines with J gene TRBJ2-5; D gene ambiguous. V was clipped by 0 bases and J by 1 base, with 9 bases between them. The germline CDR1 and CDR2 sequences are SQVTM and ANQGSEA. CDR3 size: 14 residues. This CDR3 reads CSVEDLDPQETQYF. Written as DNA, the CDR3 is TGCAGCGTTGAAGATCTTGACCCCCAAGAGACCCAGTACTTC.

In this sample, this clonotype turned up a few times. The V call is TRBV12-3 or TRBV12-4, the J call TRBJ1-4, with 7 bases identical to TRBD1. The CDR3 consists of 14 residues. The trim removed 7 bases at V and 6 bases at J, leaving 8 bases unmatched. CDR3 sequence reads: CASTRGGAYEKLFF. DNA of the CDR3: TGTGCCAGCACCAGGGGGGGGGCTTATGAAAAACTGTTTTTT.

This clonotype was seen at least ten times. The chain carries TRBV5-1 and TRBJ1-1; 9 bases are shared with TRBD1. The CDR3 has 14 residues. Germline CDR1 SGHRS, CDR2 YFSETQ. V lost 3 bases and J lost 5; bases outside the gene matches: 5. Here the CDR3 reads CASSYEQGATEAFF. CDR3 in DNA: TGCGCCAGCAGCTACGAACAGGGGGCAACTGAAGCTTTCTTT.

This clonotype was observed a handful of times. The chain carries TRBV5-1 and TRBJ2-1; D perhaps matches TRBD2 (5 bases). CDR1 and CDR2 (germline): SGHRS, YFSETQ. V was clipped by 0 bases and J by 8 bases, with 12 bases between them. CDR3 length: 14 amino acids. Here the CDR3 DNA reads TGCGCCAGCAGCTTGGGGGTCGCGGGCGATGAGCAGTTCTTC. Residues: CASSLGVAGDEQFF.

The chain is built from TRBV20-1 and TRBJ2-1; 9 bases agree with TRBD2. This CDR3 is built from 17 residues. V was pared by 2 bases and J by 1 base, with 9 bases of the junction left unmatched. Germline V gene sequence: CDR1 DFQATT, CDR2 SNEGSKA (reference sequence). CDR3: CSARFASGDPSYNEQFF. DNA for the CDR3: TGCAGTGCTAGATTCGCTAGCGGGGACCCTTCCTACAATGAGCAGTTCTTC.

This clonotype was recorded at least ten times. The chain uses TRBV10-3 and TRBJ2-7, with D possibly called TRBD1 or TRBD2 (6 bases each). The CDR3 sequence is 14 residues long. Germline CDR1 is ENHRY and CDR2 is SYGVKD. Between the trimmed V and J ends, which lost 10 bases and 6 bases, there was a span of 22 bases. As DNA, the CDR3 is TGTGCCACCCAGGAGGGAATCACAGGGAGCGAGCAGTACTTC. The encoded protein is CATQEGITGSEQYF.

This clonotype was picked up a small number of times. The chain carries TRBV4-3 and TRBJ2-3; 9 bases are a match to TRBD2. With 6 bases clipped from V and 3 bases from J, the junction kept 4 bases outside the gene matches. Germline V gene data show CDR1 as LGHNA and CDR2 as YSLEER. The CDR3 has 14 amino acids. CDR3 in amino acids: CASRSAGGTDTQYF. In DNA, the CDR3 is TGCGCCAGCAGATCAGCGGGAGGTACAGATACGCAGTATTTT.

This clonotype occurred many times. The chain employs TRBV5-1 and TRBJ1-2; TRBD1 might be the D (5 bases). The CDR3 is 14 amino acids. The germline CDR1 and CDR2 sequences are SGHRS and YFSETQ. V was clipped by 3 bases and J by 2 bases, with 11 bases between them. The CDR3 here is CASSSGTQNYGYTF. Here the CDR3 DNA reads TGCGCCAGCAGCTCAGGGACGCAGAACTATGGCTACACCTTC.

This clonotype was observed many times. The CDR3: CASSLEFGYSNQPQHF. DNA of the CDR3: TGTGCCAGCAGCTTAGAATTCGGGTATAGCAATCAGCCCCAGCATTTT. V is TRBV7-2 and J is TRBJ1-5, with D hard to call. CDR1 is SGHTA and CDR2 is FQGNSA in the germline V gene. This CDR3 spans 16 amino acids. Trimming stripped 1 base from V and 0 bases from J, with 10 bases between.

There are many counts of this clonotype. The V call is TRBV18, the J call TRBJ2-1, with D unclear. The V gene's germline CDR1 is KGHSH and CDR2 LQKENI. Trimming removed 3 bases at V and 8 bases at J, with 11 bases between. This CDR3 spans 13 amino acids. CDR3 residues: CASSPTVGDEQFF. CDR3 in DNA: TGTGCCAGCTCACCCACCGTGGGCGATGAGCAGTTCTTC. Combining the CDR3 with reference TRBV18 and TRBJ2-1 gives the whole variable domain NAGVMQNPRHLVRRRGQEARLRCSPMKGHSHVYWYRQLPEEGLKFMVYLQKENIIDESGMPKERFSAEFPKEGPSILRIQQVVRGDSAAYFCASSPTVGDEQFFGPGTRLTVL.

This chain uses TRBV9 with TRBJ1-3; possibly TRBD1 for D (5 bases). From germline, CDR1 is SGDLS and CDR2 YYNGEE. This CDR3 is 14 amino acids long. V was clipped by 3 bases and J by 3 bases, with 10 bases between them. CDR3 residues: CASSGLRGGNTIYF. Written as DNA, the CDR3 is TGTGCCAGCAGCGGCCTGAGGGGTGGAAACACCATATATTTT.

This clonotype has a count of ten or more. The chain combines TRBV20-1 with TRBJ2-3, with 9 nucleotides matching TRBD1. Per the germline V gene, CDR1 is DFQATT and CDR2 is SNEGSKA (reference sequence). Unmatched junction bases numbered 6, after V lost 6 bases and J lost 2 bases. This CDR3 spans 14 amino acids. The CDR3 here is CSATGTGSTDTQYF. CDR3 bases: TGCAGTGCGACCGGGACAGGGTCCACAGATACGCAGTATTTT.

There are many counts of this clonotype. This chain joins TRBV11-2 and TRBJ1-1; 7 bases map to TRBD1. V shed 4 bases and J 0 bases; nucleotides not matched to a gene: 2. The germline V gene has CDR1 SGHAT and CDR2 FQNNGV. The CDR3 is 14 residues long. CDR3 amino acids: CASSWGQMNTEAFF. CDR3 nucleotides: TGTGCCAGCAGCTGGGGACAGATGAACACTGAAGCTTTCTTT.

The chain joins TRBV25-1 to TRBJ2-1; TRBD2 matches 8 bases. The trim removed 3 bases at V and 8 bases at J, leaving 3 bases unmatched. Germline CDR1 reads MGHDK; CDR2 reads SYGVNS. The CDR3 has 13 amino acids. DNA for the CDR3: TGTGCCAGCAGTGAGGGAGCGGGAGATGAGCAGTTCTTC. Translating it yields CASSEGAGDEQFF.

With regard to this clonotype: Since a much larger clone is just one base distant, this may be a read error. The V call is TRBV9, the J call TRBJ2-5; D ambiguous. This CDR3 is 13 amino acids long. Germline CDR1 is SGDLS and CDR2 is YYNGEE. Trimming took off 4 bases at V and 5 bases at J, with 12 bases between the two ends. Written as DNA, the CDR3 is TGTGCCAGCAGCCAGCACAGTAAGGAGACCCAGTACTTC. It translates to CASSQHSKETQYF. The full variable domain, completed using reference TRBV9 and TRBJ2-5, is DSGVTQTPKHLITATGQRVTLRCSPRSGDLSVYWYQQSLDQGLQFLIQYYNGEERAKGNILERFSAQQFPDLHSELNLSSLELGDSALYFCASSQHSKETQYFGPGTRLLVL.

The chain has TRBV20-1 and TRBJ2-7; a possible D gene is TRBD2 (5 bases). Per germline, CDR1 DFQATT and CDR2 SNEGSKA (reference sequence). Trimming stripped 0 bases from V and 4 bases from J, with 19 bases between. The CDR3 consists of 16 residues. The CDR3 loop is CSARDGSSLPPYEQYF. The CDR3 DNA is TGCAGTGCTAGAGATGGGAGCAGTCTACCCCCTTACGAGCAGTACTTC.

This clonotype was recorded many times. The chain is built from TRBV11-3 and TRBJ2-7; D gene uncertain. Trimming took off 2 bases at V and 4 bases at J, with 12 bases between the two ends. In germline, CDR1 is SGHNT, CDR2 YENEEA. This CDR3 is 14 amino acids long. The CDR3 coding sequence is TGTGCCAGCAGCTTATTAGGGCTGGGTTACGAGCAGTACTTC. This sequence encodes CASSLLGLGYEQYF.

A remark on this clonotype: This may stem from a read error, because a much larger clone lies one nucleotide away. V usage is TRBV2 and J usage is TRBJ2-5; no reliable D call. CDR1 is SNHLY and CDR2 is FYNNEI in the germline V gene. There are 14 residues in the CDR3. The CDR3 sequence: CASSYGRLQETRYF. Here the CDR3 DNA reads TGTGCCAGCAGTTACGGACGGCTTCAAGAGACCCGGTACTTC.

This clonotype was counted many times. The chain couples TRBV18 to TRBJ1-1; D is unclear. This CDR3 contains 14 residues. CDR1 KGHSH and CDR2 LQKENI come from the germline V gene. Trimming left V 2 bases short and J 1 base short, with 8 bases between. CDR3 sequence (DNA): TGTGCCAGCTCACCATCCAAGGCGAACACTGAAGCTTTCTTT. Its protein is CASSPSKANTEAFF.

CDR3 loop: CASSDAGRTEAFF. DNA for the CDR3: TGTGCCAGCAGTGACGCAGGGAGAACTGAAGCTTTCTTT. The V call is TRBV25-1, the J call TRBJ1-1; a weak D match, TRBD1 (5 bases). Trimming cost V 3 bases and J 5 bases, with 10 bases left between them. This CDR3 is built from 13 residues. The germline gives CDR1 MGHDK, CDR2 SYGVNS.